This T cell receptor beta chain was recorded in a study of T cells in Graves' hyperthyroidism and ophthalmopathy. Findings of the study overall: Blood held most thyroid clonotypes expanded above 0.001 frequency.

In making diagnoses, clinical symptoms, serum thyroxine and TRAb, thyroid ultrasound and orbital computed tomography were all used. Fresh peripheral blood, roughly 10 ml, was the source of the PBMCs. Amplification of TCR beta CDR3 regions was performed using RNA transcripts as template. The HTBI primer set drove a first-round RT-PCR of the TCR CDR3. Each CDR3 protein is one row after TCRdb ran MiXCR on the multiplex PCR reads. This table holds hundreds of thousands of distinct CDR3 sequences, 14% found once. Regarding this clonotype: What it binds is not known.

The V segment lost 3 bases and the J segment 8 bases; nucleotides outside the gene matches: 9. Germline values: CDR1 SGDLS, CDR2 YYNGEE. CDR3 size: 14 residues. Material: blood. This TCR was sampled from a woman between 45 and 65 years old with Graves' ophthalmopathy. V gene TRBV9 combines with J gene TRBJ2-5, with 8 bases identical to TRBD2. The CDR3 nucleotides read TGTGCCAGCAGCGCACCGGGCCGGGAGGGAACCCAGTACTTC. It codes for CASSAPGREGTQYF.